This T cell receptor beta chain was sequenced during a study of blood T cell repertoires in COVID-19. Study information: T cells, B-cell-depleted T cells, or PBMCs supplied cDNA or gDNA.

TCRdb keeps only in-frame clones here, not all; method: immunoSEQ multiplex PCR. The table lists under 200,000 clones, 82% of them singletons. The V gene end was trimmed by 3 bases and the J gene end by 7 bases; junction bases not matched to a gene: 8. Germline V gene sequence: CDR1 SGDLS, CDR2 YYNGEE. CDR3 length: 15 residues. This receptor was taken from a man between 60 and 75 years old who had recovered from COVID-19. Sequencing input: PBMCs or T cells enriched from blood (not recorded which). This chain uses TRBV9 with TRBJ1-5; 9 bases fit TRBD1. The CDR3: CASSATGTGMQPQHF. In DNA form, the CDR3 reads TGTGCCAGCAGCGCAACCGGGACAGGGATGCAGCCCCAGCATTTT.